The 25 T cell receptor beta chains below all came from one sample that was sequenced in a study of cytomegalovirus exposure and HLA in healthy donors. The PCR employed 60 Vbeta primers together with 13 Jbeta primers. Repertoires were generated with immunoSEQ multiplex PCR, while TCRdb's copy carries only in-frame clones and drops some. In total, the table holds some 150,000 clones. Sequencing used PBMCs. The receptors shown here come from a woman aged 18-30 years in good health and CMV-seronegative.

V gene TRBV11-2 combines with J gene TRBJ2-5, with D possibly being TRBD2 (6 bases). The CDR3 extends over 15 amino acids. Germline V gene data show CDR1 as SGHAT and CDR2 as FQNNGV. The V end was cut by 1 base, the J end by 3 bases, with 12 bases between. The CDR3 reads CASSLGGTSEETQYF. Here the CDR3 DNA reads TGTGCCAGCAGCTTAGGGGGGACTTCGGAAGAGACCCAGTACTTC.

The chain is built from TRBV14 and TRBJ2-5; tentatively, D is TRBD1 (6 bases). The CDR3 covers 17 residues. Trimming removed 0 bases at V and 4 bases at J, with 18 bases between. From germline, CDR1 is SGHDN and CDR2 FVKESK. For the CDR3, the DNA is TGTGCCAGCAGCCAAGATAATACGCCCCAAGGGGGAGAGACCCAGTACTTC. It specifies CASSQDNTPQGGETQYF.

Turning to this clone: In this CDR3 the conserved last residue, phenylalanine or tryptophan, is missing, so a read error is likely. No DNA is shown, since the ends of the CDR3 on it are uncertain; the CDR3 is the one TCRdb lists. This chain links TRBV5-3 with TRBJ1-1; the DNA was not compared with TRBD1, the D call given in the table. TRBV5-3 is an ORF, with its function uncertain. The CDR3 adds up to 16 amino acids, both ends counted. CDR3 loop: CARSYPRGQLAGGGYR.

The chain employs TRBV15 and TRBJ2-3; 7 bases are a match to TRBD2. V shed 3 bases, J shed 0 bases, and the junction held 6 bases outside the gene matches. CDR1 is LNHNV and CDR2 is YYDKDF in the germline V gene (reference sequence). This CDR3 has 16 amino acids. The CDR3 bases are TGTGCCACCAGCAGGCCTAGCGGAACTAGCACAGATACGCAGTATTTT. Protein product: CATSRPSGTSTDTQYF.

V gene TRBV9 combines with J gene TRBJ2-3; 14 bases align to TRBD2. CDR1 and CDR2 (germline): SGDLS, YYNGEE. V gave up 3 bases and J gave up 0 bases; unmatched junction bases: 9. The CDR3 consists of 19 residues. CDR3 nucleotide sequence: TGTGCCAGCAGCGACCCCGGGACTAGCGGGAGCCCGAGCACAGATACGCAGTATTTT. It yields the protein CASSDPGTSGSPSTDTQYF.

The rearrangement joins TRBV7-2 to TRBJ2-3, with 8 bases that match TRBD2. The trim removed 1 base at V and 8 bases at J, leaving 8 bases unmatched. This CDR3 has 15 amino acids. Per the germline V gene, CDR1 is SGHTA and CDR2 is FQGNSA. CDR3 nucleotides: TGTGCCAGCAGCTTAGGGGGGACTAGTCGCGGTACGCAGTATTTT. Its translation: CASSLGGTSRGTQYF.

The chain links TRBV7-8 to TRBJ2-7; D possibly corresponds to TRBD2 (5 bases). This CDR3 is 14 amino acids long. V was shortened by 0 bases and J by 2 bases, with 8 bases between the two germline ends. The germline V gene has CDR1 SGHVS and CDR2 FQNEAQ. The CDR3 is CASSLAGGPYEQYF. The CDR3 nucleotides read TGTGCCAGCAGCTTAGCAGGAGGCCCCTACGAGCAGTACTTC.

CDR3 DNA sequence: TGTGCCAGCAGCCCGGTACAGGGGGGTTGGAATGAGCAGTTCTTC. Amino acid sequence: CASSPVQGGWNEQFF. V is TRBV7-8 and J is TRBJ2-1; 8 bases fit TRBD1. Trimming cost V 5 bases and J 7 bases; bases outside gene matches: 10. CDR1 is SGHVS, CDR2 FQNEAQ, per germline. The CDR3 runs 15 residues.

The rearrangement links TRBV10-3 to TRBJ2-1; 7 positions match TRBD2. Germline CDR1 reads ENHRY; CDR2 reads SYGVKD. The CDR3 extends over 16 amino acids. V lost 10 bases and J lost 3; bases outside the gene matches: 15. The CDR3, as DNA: TGTGCCACCCGAAATTTGGGGGGGGGAGACTACAATGAGCAGTTCTTC. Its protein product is CATRNLGGGDYNEQFF.

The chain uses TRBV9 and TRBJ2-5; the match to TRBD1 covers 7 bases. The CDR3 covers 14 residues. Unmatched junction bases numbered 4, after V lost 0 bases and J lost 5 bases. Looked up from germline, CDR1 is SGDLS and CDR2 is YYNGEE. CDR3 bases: TGTGCCAGCAGCGTAGGAGGGGGCTGGGAGACCCAGTACTTC. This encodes CASSVGGGWETQYF.

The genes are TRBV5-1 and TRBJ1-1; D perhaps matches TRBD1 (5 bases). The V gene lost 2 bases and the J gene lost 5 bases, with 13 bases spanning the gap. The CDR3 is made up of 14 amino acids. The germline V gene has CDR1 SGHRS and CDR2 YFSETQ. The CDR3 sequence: CASSFTGGRTEAFF. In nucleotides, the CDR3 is TGCGCCAGCAGCTTCACCGGGGGGAGAACTGAAGCTTTCTTT.

The CDR3 coding sequence is TGTGCCAGCAGCTTAGCGCTAGCGGGAGCGGCTGAGCAGTACGTC. Residues: CASSLALAGAAEQYV. The gene calls are TRBV7-8 and TRBJ2-7; 10 bases map to TRBD2. Trimming took 0 bases from V and 7 from J; bases not matched to a gene: 6. The germline V gene has CDR1 SGHVS and CDR2 FQNEAQ. The CDR3 runs to 15 residues.

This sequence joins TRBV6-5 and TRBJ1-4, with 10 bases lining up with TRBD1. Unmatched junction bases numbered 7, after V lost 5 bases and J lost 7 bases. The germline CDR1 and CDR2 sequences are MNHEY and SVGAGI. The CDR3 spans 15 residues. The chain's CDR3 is CASSPRTGGSEKLFF. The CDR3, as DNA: TGTGCCAGCAGTCCGCGGACAGGGGGGAGTGAAAAACTGTTTTTT.

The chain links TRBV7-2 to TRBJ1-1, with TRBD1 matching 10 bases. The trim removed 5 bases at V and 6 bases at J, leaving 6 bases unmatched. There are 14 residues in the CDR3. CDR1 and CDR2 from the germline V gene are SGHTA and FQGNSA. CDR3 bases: TGTGCCAGCAGCGCTCGACAGGGGGCCTCTGAAGCTTTCTTT. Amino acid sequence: CASSARQGASEAFF.

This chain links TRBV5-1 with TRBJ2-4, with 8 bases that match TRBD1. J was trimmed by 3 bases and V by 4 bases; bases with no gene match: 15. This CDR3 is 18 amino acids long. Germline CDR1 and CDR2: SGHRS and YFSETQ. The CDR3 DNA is TGCGCCAGCAGCCTACAACCCCAGGGGGCCGAAGGCAAAAACATTCAGTACTTC. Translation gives CASSLQPQGAEGKNIQYF.

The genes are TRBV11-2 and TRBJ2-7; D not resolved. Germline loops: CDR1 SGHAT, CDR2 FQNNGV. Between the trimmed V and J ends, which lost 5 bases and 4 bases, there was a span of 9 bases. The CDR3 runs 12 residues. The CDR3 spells CASSPRGYEQYF. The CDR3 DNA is TGTGCCAGCAGCCCACGAGGTTACGAGCAGTACTTC.

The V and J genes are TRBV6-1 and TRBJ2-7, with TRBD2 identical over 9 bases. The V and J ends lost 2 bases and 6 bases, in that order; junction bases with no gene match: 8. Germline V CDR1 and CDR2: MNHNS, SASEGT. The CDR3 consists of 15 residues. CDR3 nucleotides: TGTGCCAGCAGTGAAATGGCGGGAGGGCCGAGCGAGCAGTACGTC. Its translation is CASSEMAGGPSEQYV.

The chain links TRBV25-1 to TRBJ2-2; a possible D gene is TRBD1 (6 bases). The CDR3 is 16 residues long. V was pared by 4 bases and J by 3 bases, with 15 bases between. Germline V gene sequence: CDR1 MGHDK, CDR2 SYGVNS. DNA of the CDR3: TGTGCCAGCAGTGGCCCCGGGACACCCGACACCGGGGAGCTGTTTTTT. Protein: CASSGPGTPDTGELFF.

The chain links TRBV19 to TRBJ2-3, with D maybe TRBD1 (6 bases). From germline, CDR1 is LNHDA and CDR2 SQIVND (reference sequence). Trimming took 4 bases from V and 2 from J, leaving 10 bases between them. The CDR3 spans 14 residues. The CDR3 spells CASSTPGVTDTQYF. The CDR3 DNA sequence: TGTGCCAGTAGTACCCCAGGGGTCACAGATACGCAGTATTTT.

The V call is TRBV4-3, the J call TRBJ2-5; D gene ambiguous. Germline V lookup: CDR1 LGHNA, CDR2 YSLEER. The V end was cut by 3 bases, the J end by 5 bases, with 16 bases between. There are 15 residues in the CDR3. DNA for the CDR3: TGCGCCAGCAGCCAGAGAGCCTACGTCGGTGAGACCCAGTACTTC. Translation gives CASSQRAYVGETQYF.

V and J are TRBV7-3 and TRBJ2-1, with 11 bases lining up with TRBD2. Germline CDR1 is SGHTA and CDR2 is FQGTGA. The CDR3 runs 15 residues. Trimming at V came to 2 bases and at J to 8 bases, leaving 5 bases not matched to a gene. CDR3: CASSLGTSGSHEQFF. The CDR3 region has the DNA TGTGCCAGCAGCTTAGGCACTAGCGGGAGTCATGAGCAGTTCTTC.

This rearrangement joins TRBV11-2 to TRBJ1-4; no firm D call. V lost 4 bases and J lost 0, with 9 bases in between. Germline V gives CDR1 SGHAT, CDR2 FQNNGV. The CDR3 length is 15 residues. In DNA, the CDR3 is TGTGCCAGCAGCTCCGACGGAGCAACTAATGAAAAACTGTTTTTT. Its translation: CASSSDGATNEKLFF. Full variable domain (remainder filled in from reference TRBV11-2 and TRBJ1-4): EAGVAQSPRYKIIEKRQSVAFWCNPISGHATLYWYQQILGQGPKLLIQFQNNGVVDDSQLPKDRFSAERLKGVDSTLKIQPAKLEDSAVYLCASSSDGATNEKLFFGSGTQLSVL.

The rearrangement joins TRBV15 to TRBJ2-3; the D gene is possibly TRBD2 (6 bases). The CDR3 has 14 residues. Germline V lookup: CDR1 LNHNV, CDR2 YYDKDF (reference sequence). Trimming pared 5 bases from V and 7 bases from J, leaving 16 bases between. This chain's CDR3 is CATSRRLVGYTQYF. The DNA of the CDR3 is TGTGCCACCAGCCGTCGACTAGTAGGGTATACGCAGTATTTT. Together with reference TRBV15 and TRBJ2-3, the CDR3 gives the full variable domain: DAMVIQNPRYQVTQFGKPVTLSCSQTLNHNVMYWYQQKSSQAPKLLFHYYDKDFNNEADTPDNFQSRRPNTSFCFLDIRSPGLGDTAMYLCATSRRLVGYTQYFGPGTRLTVL.

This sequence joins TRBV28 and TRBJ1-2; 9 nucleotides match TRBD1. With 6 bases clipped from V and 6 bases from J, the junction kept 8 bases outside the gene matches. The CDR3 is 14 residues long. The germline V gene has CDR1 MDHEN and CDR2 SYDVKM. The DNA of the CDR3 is TGTGCCAGCAGCCCCGGGACAGGGTGGAATGGCTACACCTTC. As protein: CASSPGTGWNGYTF.

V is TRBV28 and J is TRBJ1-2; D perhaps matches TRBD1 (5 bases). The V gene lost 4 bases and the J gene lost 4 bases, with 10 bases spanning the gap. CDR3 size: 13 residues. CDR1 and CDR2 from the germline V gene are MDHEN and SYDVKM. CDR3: CASSSRGSYGYTF. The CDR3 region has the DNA TGTGCCAGCAGTTCGCGGGGCTCCTATGGCTACACCTTC.